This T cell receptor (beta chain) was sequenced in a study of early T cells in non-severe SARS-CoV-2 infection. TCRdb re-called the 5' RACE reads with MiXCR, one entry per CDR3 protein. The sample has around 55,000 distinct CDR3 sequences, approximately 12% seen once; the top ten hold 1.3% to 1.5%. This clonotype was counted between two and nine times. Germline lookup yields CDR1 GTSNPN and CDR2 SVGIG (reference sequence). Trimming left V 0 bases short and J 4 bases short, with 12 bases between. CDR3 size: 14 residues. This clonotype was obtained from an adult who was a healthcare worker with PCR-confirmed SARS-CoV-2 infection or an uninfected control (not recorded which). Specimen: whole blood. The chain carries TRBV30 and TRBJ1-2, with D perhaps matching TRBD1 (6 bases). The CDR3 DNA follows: TGTGCCTGGAGTGTCCGGGGGGCTTTCTATGGCTACACCTTC. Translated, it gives CAWSVRGAFYGYTF.